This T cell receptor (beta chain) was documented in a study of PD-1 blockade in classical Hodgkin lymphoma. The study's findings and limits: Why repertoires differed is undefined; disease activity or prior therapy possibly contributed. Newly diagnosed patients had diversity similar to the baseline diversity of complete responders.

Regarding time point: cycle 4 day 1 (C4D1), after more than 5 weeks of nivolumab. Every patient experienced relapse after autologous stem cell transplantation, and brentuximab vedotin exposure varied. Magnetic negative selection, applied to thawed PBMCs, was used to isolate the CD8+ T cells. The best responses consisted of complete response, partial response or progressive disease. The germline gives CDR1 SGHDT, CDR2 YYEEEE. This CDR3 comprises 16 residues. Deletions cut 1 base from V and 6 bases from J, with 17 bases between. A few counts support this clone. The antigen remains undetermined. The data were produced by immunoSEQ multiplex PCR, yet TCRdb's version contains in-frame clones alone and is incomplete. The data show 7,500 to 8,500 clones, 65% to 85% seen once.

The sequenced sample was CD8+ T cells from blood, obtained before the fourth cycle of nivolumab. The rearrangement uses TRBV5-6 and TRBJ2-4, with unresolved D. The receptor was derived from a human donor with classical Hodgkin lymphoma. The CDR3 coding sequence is TGTGCCAGCAGCTTGAATCGGTGGGGTTCCCCAAACATTCAGTACTTC. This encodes CASSLNRWGSPNIQYF.